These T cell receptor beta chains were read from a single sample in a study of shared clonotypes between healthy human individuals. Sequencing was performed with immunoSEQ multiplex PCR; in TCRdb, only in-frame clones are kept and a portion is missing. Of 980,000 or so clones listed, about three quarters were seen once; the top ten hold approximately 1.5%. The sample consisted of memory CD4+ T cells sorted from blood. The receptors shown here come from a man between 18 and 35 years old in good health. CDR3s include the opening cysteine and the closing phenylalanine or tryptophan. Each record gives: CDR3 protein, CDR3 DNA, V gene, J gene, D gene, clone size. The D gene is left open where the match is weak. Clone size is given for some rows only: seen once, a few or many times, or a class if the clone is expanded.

CDR3aa: CASSLEGPGGNEKLFF; CDR3nt: TGTGCCAGCAGCTTAGAGGGTCCAGGGGGTAATGAAAAACTGTTTTTT; v_gene: TRBV7-2; j_gene: TRBJ1-4; d_gene: TRBD1; abundance: .
CDR3aa: CASSIGQGNQPQHF; CDR3nt: TGTGCCAGCAGCATTGGACAGGGCAATCAGCCCCAGCATTTT; v_gene: TRBV5-6; j_gene: TRBJ1-5; d_gene: TRBD1; abundance: .
CDR3aa: CASSIGTGTTGELFF; CDR3nt: TGTGCCAGTAGTATAGGGACAGGAACCACCGGGGAGCTGTTTTTT; v_gene: TRBV19; j_gene: TRBJ2-2; d_gene: TRBD1; abundance: .
CDR3aa: CASRPEGRSKETQYF; CDR3nt: TGTGCCAGTAGGCCGGAGGGGAGGTCAAAAGAGACCCAGTACTTC; v_gene: TRBV19; j_gene: TRBJ2-5; d_gene: .; abundance: .
CDR3aa: CASSLARGGNEQFF; CDR3nt: TGCGCCAGCAGCTTGGCCAGGGGAGGCAATGAGCAGTTCTTC; v_gene: TRBV5-1; j_gene: TRBJ2-1; d_gene: .; abundance: .
CDR3aa: CATSPVHYEQYF; CDR3nt: TGTGCCACCTCCCCGGTCCACTACGAGCAGTACTTC; v_gene: TRBV19; j_gene: TRBJ2-7; d_gene: .; abundance: .
CDR3aa: CASSQSSQGGYEKLFF; CDR3nt: TGTGCCAGCAGTCAATCCTCACAGGGGGGGTATGAAAAACTGTTTTTT; v_gene: TRBV28; j_gene: TRBJ1-4; d_gene: TRBD1; abundance: .
CDR3aa: CSVGIGNTIYF; CDR3nt: TGCAGCGTTGGGATAGGAAACACCATATATTTT; v_gene: TRBV29-1; j_gene: TRBJ1-3; d_gene: .; abundance: .
CDR3aa: CASSQSSGRGSEQYF; CDR3nt: TGTGCCAGCAGCCAATCTAGCGGGAGGGGGTCCGAGCAGTACTTC; v_gene: TRBV14; j_gene: TRBJ2-7; d_gene: TRBD2; abundance: .
CDR3aa: CASIPSSGRVYEQYF; CDR3nt: TGTGCCAGCATTCCCAGTAGCGGGAGGGTCTACGAGCAGTACTTC; v_gene: TRBV6-6; j_gene: TRBJ2-7; d_gene: TRBD2; abundance: .
CDR3aa: CASSFDSRSYGGELFF; CDR3nt: TGTGCCAGCAGCTTCGATAGTCGATCGTACGGCGGGGAGCTGTTTTTT; v_gene: TRBV5-6; j_gene: TRBJ2-2; d_gene: .; abundance: .
CDR3aa: CASSGGQVSYNEQFF; CDR3nt: TGCGCCAGCAGCGGGGGACAGGTCTCCTACAATGAGCAGTTCTTC; v_gene: TRBV5-1; j_gene: TRBJ2-1; d_gene: TRBD1; abundance: .
CDR3aa: CASSLGSSGIGETQYF; CDR3nt: TGCGCCAGCAGCTTGGGGAGTAGCGGGATAGGGGAGACCCAGTACTTC; v_gene: TRBV5-1; j_gene: TRBJ2-5; d_gene: TRBD2; abundance: .
CDR3aa: CASSPTGSGNQPQHF; CDR3nt: TGTGCCAGCAGTCCAACAGGGTCTGGCAATCAGCCCCAGCATTTT; v_gene: TRBV6-6; j_gene: TRBJ1-5; d_gene: .; abundance: many
CDR3aa: CACDLGSILSGNTIYF; CDR3nt: TGTGCCTGTGATCTGGGCAGCATCCTTTCTGGAAACACCATATATTTT; v_gene: TRBV30; j_gene: TRBJ1-3; d_gene: .; abundance: .
CDR3aa: CASSLGGTSLSQETQYF; CDR3nt: TGCGCCAGCAGCTTGGGCGGGACCTCTCTGTCTCAAGAGACCCAGTACTTC; v_gene: TRBV5-1; j_gene: TRBJ2-5; d_gene: .; abundance: .
CDR3aa: CAYSPSANTIYF; CDR3nt: TGTGCCTACTCCCCCTCCGCGAACACCATATATTTT; v_gene: TRBV30; j_gene: TRBJ1-3; d_gene: .; abundance: .
CDR3aa: CASSVSSGSEQYF; CDR3nt: TGTGCCAGCAGCGTATCCAGCGGGAGCGAGCAGTACTTC; v_gene: TRBV9; j_gene: TRBJ2-7; d_gene: TRBD2; abundance: .
CDR3aa: CASSSGTTVGAGELFF; CDR3nt: TGTGCCAGCAGTTCCGGGACAACCGTAGGGGCCGGGGAGCTGTTTTTT; v_gene: TRBV6-5; j_gene: TRBJ2-2; d_gene: .; abundance: few
CDR3aa: CASSPRGSILSDTQYF; CDR3nt: TGTGCCAGCAGCCCAAGGGGGTCGATTCTGTCCGATACGCAGTATTTT; v_gene: TRBV7-9; j_gene: TRBJ2-3; d_gene: .; abundance: .
CDR3aa: CASKSDRAYTEAFF; CDR3nt: TGCGCCAGCAAATCCGACAGGGCCTACACTGAAGCTTTCTTT; v_gene: TRBV5-1; j_gene: TRBJ1-1; d_gene: TRBD1; abundance: few
CDR3aa: CASSSSSYEQYF; CDR3nt: TGTGCCAGCAGCTCGAGCTCCTACGAGCAGTACTTC; v_gene: TRBV11-2; j_gene: TRBJ2-7; d_gene: .; abundance: .
CDR3aa: CASSLTNTEAFF; CDR3nt: TGCGCCAGCAGTTTGACGAACACTGAAGCTTTCTTT; v_gene: TRBV5-1; j_gene: TRBJ1-1; d_gene: .; abundance: few
CDR3aa: CASRYSGVPDTQYF; CDR3nt: TGCGCCAGCAGATACAGCGGGGTTCCAGATACGCAGTATTTT; v_gene: TRBV5-1; j_gene: TRBJ2-3; d_gene: TRBD2; abundance: once
CDR3aa: CASSVGSGRANEQFF; CDR3nt: TGTGCCAGCAGCGTAGGTAGCGGGAGGGCCAATGAGCAGTTCTTC; v_gene: TRBV9; j_gene: TRBJ2-1; d_gene: TRBD2; abundance: .
CDR3aa: CASSLGVLIYEQYF; CDR3nt: TGTGCCAGCAGCTTAGGGGTACTGATCTACGAGCAGTACTTC; v_gene: TRBV7-6; j_gene: TRBJ2-7; d_gene: .; abundance: once
CDR3aa: CASSEDRAWEPQHF; CDR3nt: TGTGCCAGCAGTGAAGATAGGGCCTGGGAGCCCCAGCATTTT; v_gene: TRBV2; j_gene: TRBJ1-5; d_gene: .; abundance: .
CDR3aa: CASSFGPHNEQFF; CDR3nt: TGTGCCAGCAGCTTCGGACCCCACAATGAGCAGTTCTTC; v_gene: TRBV6-5; j_gene: TRBJ2-1; d_gene: .; abundance: .
CDR3aa: CASSTTGSVETGELFF; CDR3nt: TGCGCCAGCAGCACCACAGGGTCGGTGGAAACCGGGGAGCTGTTTTTT; v_gene: TRBV5-1; j_gene: TRBJ2-2; d_gene: .; abundance: .
CDR3aa: CASSQGPYGYTF; CDR3nt: TGTGCCAGCAGCCAAGGACCATATGGCTACACCTTC; v_gene: TRBV14; j_gene: TRBJ1-2; d_gene: .; abundance: .
CDR3aa: CASSLGPEAFF; CDR3nt: TGTGCCAGCAGTTTGGGTCCTGAAGCTTTCTTT; v_gene: TRBV6-5; j_gene: TRBJ1-1; d_gene: .; abundance: .
CDR3aa: CASSQGAANEKLFF; CDR3nt: TGCGCCAGCAGCCAAGGGGCGGCTAATGAAAAACTGTTTTTT; v_gene: TRBV5-1; j_gene: TRBJ1-4; d_gene: .; abundance: .
CDR3aa: CAWNPGQGVEEQYF; CDR3nt: TGTGCCTGGAACCCCGGACAGGGGGTGGAGGAGCAGTACTTC; v_gene: TRBV30; j_gene: TRBJ2-7; d_gene: TRBD1; abundance: .
CDR3aa: CASSSNRGGTKLFF; CDR3nt: TGTGCCAGCAGCTCAAACAGGGGTGGGACAAAACTGTTTTTT; v_gene: TRBV5-4; j_gene: TRBJ1-4; d_gene: TRBD1; abundance: once
CDR3aa: CASRPTGGPSQPQHF; CDR3nt: TGTGCCAGCAGGCCAACAGGGGGGCCAAGTCAGCCCCAGCATTTT; v_gene: TRBV6-5; j_gene: TRBJ1-5; d_gene: TRBD1; abundance: .
CDR3aa: CASSLLISTDTQYF; CDR3nt: TGTGCCAGCAGCTTACTGATATCCACAGATACGCAGTATTTT; v_gene: TRBV7-9; j_gene: TRBJ2-3; d_gene: .; abundance: .
CDR3aa: CAISQESTDSSGNTIYF; CDR3nt: TGTGCCATCAGTCAAGAGTCGACGGATTCCTCTGGAAACACCATATATTTT; v_gene: TRBV10-3; j_gene: TRBJ1-3; d_gene: .; abundance: .
CDR3aa: CAWSVRGRRRESTGELFF; CDR3nt: TGTGCCTGGAGTGTACGGGGCAGGAGGCGGGAGTCCACCGGGGAGCTGTTTTTT; v_gene: TRBV30; j_gene: TRBJ2-2; d_gene: TRBD2; abundance: .
CDR3aa: CASSFRGDRETQYF; CDR3nt: TGCGCCAGCAGCTTTAGAGGGGACCGAGAGACCCAGTACTTC; v_gene: TRBV5-1; j_gene: TRBJ2-5; d_gene: .; abundance: .
CDR3aa: CASSHQGAVGYTF; CDR3nt: TGTGCCAGTAGTCACCAGGGGGCCGTGGGCTACACCTTC; v_gene: TRBV19; j_gene: TRBJ1-2; d_gene: TRBD1; abundance: few
CDR3aa: CASKGPVIDTQYF; CDR3nt: TGTGCCAGCAAGGGGCCGGTAATAGATACGCAGTATTTT; v_gene: TRBV11-3; j_gene: TRBJ2-3; d_gene: .; abundance: .
CDR3aa: CAQLAGGYTF; CDR3nt: TGTGCCCAATTAGCAGGTGGCTACACCTTC; v_gene: TRBV7-5; j_gene: TRBJ1-2; d_gene: .; abundance: once